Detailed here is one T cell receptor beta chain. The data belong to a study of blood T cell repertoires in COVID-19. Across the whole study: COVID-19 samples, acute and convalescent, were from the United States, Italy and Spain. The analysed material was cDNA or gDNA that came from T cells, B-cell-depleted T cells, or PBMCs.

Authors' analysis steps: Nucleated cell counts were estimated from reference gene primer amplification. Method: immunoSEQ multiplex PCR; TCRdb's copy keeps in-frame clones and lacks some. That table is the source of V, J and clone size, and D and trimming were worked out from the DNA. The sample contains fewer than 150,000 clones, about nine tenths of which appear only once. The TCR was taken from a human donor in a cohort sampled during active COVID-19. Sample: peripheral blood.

This CDR3 is CASSPLRGAAVDTQYF. For the CDR3, the DNA is TGTGCCAGCTCACCACTCCGGGGGGCGGCGGTGGATACGCAGTATTTT. The chain recombines TRBV18 with TRBJ2-3; perhaps TRBD2 as D (7 bases). Germline V gives CDR1 KGHSH, CDR2 LQKENI. V shed 1 base and J shed 6 bases, with 17 bases lying between them. CDR3 length: 16 residues.